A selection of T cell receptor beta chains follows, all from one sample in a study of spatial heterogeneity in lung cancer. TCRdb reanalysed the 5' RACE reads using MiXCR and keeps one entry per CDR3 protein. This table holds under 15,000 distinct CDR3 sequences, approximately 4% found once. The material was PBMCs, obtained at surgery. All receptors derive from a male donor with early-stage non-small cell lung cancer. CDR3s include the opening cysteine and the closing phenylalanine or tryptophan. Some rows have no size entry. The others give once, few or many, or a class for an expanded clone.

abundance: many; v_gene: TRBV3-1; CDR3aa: CASSRAFPGTGNEKLFF
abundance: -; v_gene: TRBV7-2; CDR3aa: CASRSPSSGNTIYF
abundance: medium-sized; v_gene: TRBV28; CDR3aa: CASETGMTYEQYF
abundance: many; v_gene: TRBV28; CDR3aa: CASRSGASYEQYF
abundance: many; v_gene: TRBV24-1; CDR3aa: CATSDGGTGGADGYTF
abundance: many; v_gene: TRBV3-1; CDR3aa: CASSQDNRGATRETQYF
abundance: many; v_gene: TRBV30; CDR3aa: CAWRTGTITEAFF
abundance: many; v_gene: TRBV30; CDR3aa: CAWSGSGGEQFF
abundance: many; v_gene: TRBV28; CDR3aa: CASSLGDRRYGYTF
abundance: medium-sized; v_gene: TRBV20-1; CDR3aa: CSADPPAGGTDTQYF
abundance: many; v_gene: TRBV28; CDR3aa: CASGGQGSPEAFF
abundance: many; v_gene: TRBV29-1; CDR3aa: CSVEVPGQGALGAFF
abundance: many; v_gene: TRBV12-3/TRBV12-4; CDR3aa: CASSFRYEQFF
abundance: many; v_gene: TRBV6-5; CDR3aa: CASSTGWGSDTGDEQFF
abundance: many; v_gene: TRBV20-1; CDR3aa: CSAIKPQVFKNIQYF
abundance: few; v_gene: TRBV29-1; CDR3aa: CSVDPGYGYTF
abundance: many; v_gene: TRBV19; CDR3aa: CASSIAVNQPQHF